A single sample is the source of the 23 T cell receptor beta chains below, sequenced in a study of shared clonotypes between healthy human individuals. Some clones are missing from TCRdb's copy, which holds only in-frame ones; the method was immunoSEQ multiplex PCR. The sample includes more than 400,000 clones, about 95% seen only once; the top ten take approximately 0.06%. Input material: naive CD4+ T cells sorted from blood. Subset here: CD45RA+ positively selected. These receptors were collected from a woman aged 30 to 39 in good health.

The chain employs TRBV15 and TRBJ1-4; D gene ambiguous. Trimming left V 0 bases short and J 4 bases short, with 9 bases between. From germline, CDR1 is LNHNV and CDR2 YYDKDF (reference sequence). The CDR3 is 15 amino acids. The CDR3 protein is CATSRDQDINEKLFF. The CDR3 nucleotides read TGTGCCACCAGCAGAGATCAGGATATTAATGAAAAACTGTTTTTT.

The chain is built from TRBV10-3 and TRBJ1-2; D remains unclear. V lost 4 bases to trimming and J lost 2 bases, with 8 bases between them. From germline, CDR1 is ENHRY and CDR2 SYGVKD. CDR3 size: 13 residues. The DNA for the CDR3 is TGTGCCATCAGTGGGGAGGGAAACTATGGCTACACCTTC. This gives the protein CAISGEGNYGYTF.

The V and J genes are TRBV28 and TRBJ1-1; 7 nucleotides match TRBD1. This CDR3 region has 13 residues. J gave up 4 bases and V 10 bases, and 9 bases lay outside the gene matches. Germline V gene data show CDR1 as MDHEN and CDR2 as SYDVKM. The chain's CDR3 is CATRGGGGTEAFF. The CDR3 nucleotides read TGTGCCACAAGAGGGGGCGGCGGCACTGAAGCTTTCTTT.

The CDR3 here is CASSPGQFNQPQHF. CDR3 nucleotides: TGTGCCAGCAGTCCCGGACAGTTCAATCAGCCCCAGCATTTT. The chain has TRBV28 and TRBJ1-5, with D perhaps matching TRBD1 (6 bases). CDR1 MDHEN and CDR2 SYDVKM come from the germline V gene. Trimming shortened V by 5 bases and J by 3 bases, and 11 bases separated the two germline ends. This CDR3 is built from 14 residues.

This clone was observed a few times. V gene TRBV18 combines with J gene TRBJ1-2; tentative D call: TRBD1 (6 bases). CDR1 and CDR2 (germline): KGHSH, LQKENI. This CDR3 region has 14 residues. V lost 2 bases and J lost 6, with 13 bases in between. CDR3 DNA: TGTGCCAGCTCACCAAGCAGGGGTGGTAATGGCTACACCTTC. Protein: CASSPSRGGNGYTF.

This clone occurred once. CDR3 nucleotide sequence: TGCGCCAGCAGCCCACGGACTAGCGGACCCTACGAGCAGTACTTC. This sequence encodes CASSPRTSGPYEQYF. The V gene is TRBV5-1, the J gene TRBJ2-7; TRBD2 matches 10 bases. The CDR3 sequence is 15 residues long. The ends lost 4 bases at V and 2 bases at J; junction bases unmatched: 6. Germline V gene data show CDR1 as SGHRS and CDR2 as YFSETQ. The full variable domain, in which reference TRBV5-1 and TRBJ2-7 provide the parts outside the CDR3, is KAGVTQTPRYLIKTRGQQVTLSCSPISGHRSVSWYQQTPGQGLQFLFEYFSETQRNKGNFPGRFSGRQFSNSRSEMNVSTLELGDSALYLCASSPRTSGPYEQYFGPGTRLTVT.

This clone occurred once. The CDR3 DNA reads TGTGCCAGCAGCCCCACACTGGAGTCGAGCACTGAAGCTTTCTTT. Protein sequence: CASSPTLESSTEAFF. This chain joins TRBV7-3 and TRBJ1-1; D is unresolved. The CDR3 covers 15 residues. V gave up 5 bases and J gave up 4 bases, with 17 bases separating them. Germline values: CDR1 SGHTA, CDR2 FQGTGA.

The chain is built from TRBV2 and TRBJ2-3, with D maybe TRBD1 (5 bases). CDR1 is SNHLY and CDR2 is FYNNEI in the germline V gene. The CDR3 is 14 amino acids. Trimming stripped 9 bases from V and 0 bases from J, with 13 bases between. Here the CDR3 reads CASLDRPSTDTQYF. CDR3 coding DNA: TGTGCCAGTTTAGACAGACCTAGCACAGATACGCAGTATTTT. Full variable domain (rest looked up from reference TRBV2 and TRBJ2-3): EPEVTQTPSHQVTQMGQEVILRCVPISNHLYFYWYRQILGQKVEFLVSFYNNEISEKSEIFDDQFSVERPDGSNFTLKIRSTKLEDSAMYFCASLDRPSTDTQYFGPGTRLTVL.

The V gene is TRBV28, the J gene TRBJ2-7, with D possibly being TRBD2 (5 bases). The V and J ends lost 3 bases and 3 bases respectively, with 21 bases between them. The CDR3 is 17 amino acids. Looked up from germline, CDR1 is MDHEN and CDR2 is SYDVKM. CDR3 amino acids: CASSFPPGILTNYEQYF. The CDR3 DNA follows: TGTGCCAGCAGTTTCCCCCCCGGGATATTAACGAACTACGAGCAGTACTTC.

This rearrangement joins TRBV18 to TRBJ1-1; the match to TRBD1 covers 7 bases. CDR1 and CDR2 from the germline V gene are KGHSH and LQKENI. Unmatched junction bases numbered 30, after V lost 3 bases and J lost 5 bases. This CDR3 is built from 22 residues. The CDR3 loop reads CASSPEQWIRGQRGVVRTEAFF. DNA for the CDR3: TGTGCCAGCTCACCCGAACAATGGATCCGGGGACAGAGGGGAGTGGTTCGAACTGAAGCTTTCTTT. Full variable domain (missing parts from reference TRBV18 and TRBJ1-1): NAGVMQNPRHLVRRRGQEARLRCSPMKGHSHVYWYRQLPEEGLKFMVYLQKENIIDESGMPKERFSAEFPKEGPSILRIQQVVRGDSAAYFCASSPEQWIRGQRGVVRTEAFFGQGTRLTVV.

The chain carries TRBV6-6 and TRBJ1-3; D call uncertain. CDR1 MNHNY and CDR2 SVGAGI come from the germline V gene (reference sequence). V dropped 2 bases and J dropped 0 bases, with 11 bases sitting between them. The CDR3 spans 16 residues. The CDR3 coding sequence is TGTGCCAGCAGTTACAGAGTCGTGGGCTCTGGAAACACCATATATTTT. This sequence encodes CASSYRVVGSGNTIYF.

This clone was observed a few times. The CDR3 nucleotides read TGTGCCAGCAGGGTTCTACAGGGTGTCGCTTTCTTT. Translated: CASRVLQGVAFF. This chain connects TRBV7-9 to TRBJ1-1, with D perhaps TRBD1 (6 bases). V shed 6 bases and J shed 11 bases, with 16 bases lying between them. This CDR3 region has 12 residues. Germline V lookup: CDR1 SEHNR, CDR2 FQNEAQ (reference sequence).

This clone was seen a single time. This chain links TRBV7-3 with TRBJ2-5; 7 nucleotides match TRBD2. With the DNA end fitting TRBJ2-7 better, the J assignment may be wrong. CDR3 length equals 15 residues. Germline V gives CDR1 SGHTA, CDR2 FQGTGA. CDR3 residues: CASSLTSGPSYEQYF. CDR3 in DNA: TGTGCCAGCAGCTTAACTAGCGGGCCCTCCTACGAGCAGTACTTC.

The gene calls are TRBV14 and TRBJ2-5; D gene uncertain. This CDR3 has 15 residues. From germline, CDR1 is SGHDN and CDR2 FVKESK. V lost 6 bases to trimming and J lost 2 bases, with 16 bases between them. CDR3 loop: CASRRTNRPQETQYF. The CDR3 DNA reads as TGTGCCAGCAGGCGGACCAATCGTCCTCAAGAGACCCAGTACTTC.

This sequence joins TRBV25-1 and TRBJ1-2; 8 nucleotides agree with TRBD1. Per the germline V gene, CDR1 is MGHDK and CDR2 is SYGVNS. The CDR3 has 16 residues. V shed 0 bases, J shed 4 bases, and the junction held 7 bases outside the gene matches. The CDR3 region is CASSEYSGQGRYGYTF. Written as DNA, the CDR3 is TGTGCCAGCAGTGAATATAGTGGACAGGGACGCTATGGCTACACCTTC.

Turning to this clone: This same CDR3 is encoded by further DNA sequences in the sample. CDR3 protein: CASSPGLQETQYF. CDR3 coding DNA: TGTGCCAGCTCACCCGGGTTGCAAGAGACCCAGTACTTC. The chain carries TRBV18 and TRBJ2-5; D call uncertain. Germline V gene lookup returns CDR1 KGHSH and CDR2 LQKENI. V lost 3 bases to trimming and J lost 2 bases, with 7 bases between them. There are 13 residues in the CDR3.

The V call is TRBV7-8, the J call TRBJ2-3, with a possible D match to TRBD2 (6 bases). The germline V and J ends were trimmed by 5 bases and 3 bases, with 21 bases remaining between them. The germline V gene has CDR1 SGHVS and CDR2 FQNEAQ. The CDR3 loop spans 17 amino acids. CDR3 sequence: CASSRITSGSQTDTQYF. The CDR3 nucleotides read TGTGCCAGCAGCCGTATCACTTCCGGGAGTCAGACAGATACGCAGTATTTT.

The chain combines TRBV11-2 with TRBJ2-2, with 13 bases aligning to TRBD2. Germline CDR1 and CDR2: SGHAT and FQNNGV. The CDR3 covers 16 residues. J gave up 6 bases and V 5 bases, and 6 bases lay outside the gene matches. CDR3 coding DNA: TGTGCCAGCAGCAGAACTAGCGGGAGGGCCCCCGGGGAGCTGTTTTTT. It specifies CASSRTSGRAPGELFF. Using reference TRBV11-2 and TRBJ2-2 for the parts outside the CDR3, the full variable domain is EAGVAQSPRYKIIEKRQSVAFWCNPISGHATLYWYQQILGQGPKLLIQFQNNGVVDDSQLPKDRFSAERLKGVDSTLKIQPAKLEDSAVYLCASSRTSGRAPGELFFGEGSRLTVL.

The gene calls are TRBV18 and TRBJ2-1, with 8 bases matching TRBD2. Trimming removed 6 bases from V and 3 bases from J; junction bases left unmatched: 7. Germline lookup yields CDR1 KGHSH and CDR2 LQKENI. The CDR3 covers 15 residues. CDR3 sequence: CASSRSGKNYNEQFF. The CDR3 DNA reads TGTGCCAGCTCTCGTAGCGGGAAAAACTACAATGAGCAGTTCTTC.

The chain has TRBV2 and TRBJ2-3; D is possibly TRBD1 or TRBD2 (5 bases each). The CDR3 is 14 amino acids. CDR1 and CDR2 (germline): SNHLY, FYNNEI. The V end lost 8 bases, the J end lost 0 bases, and 12 bases lay between the germline ends. This chain's CDR3 is CASLGRSSTDTQYF. As DNA, the CDR3 is TGTGCCAGCCTGGGACGCTCTAGCACAGATACGCAGTATTTT.

The chain recombines TRBV19 with TRBJ1-2; 10 bases match TRBD1. V lost 6 bases, J lost 0 bases, and 10 bases stayed unmatched. CDR1 is LNHDA and CDR2 is SQIVND in the germline V gene (reference sequence). This CDR3 has 17 residues. The CDR3 here is CASSLGDRGGTNYGYTF. CDR3 DNA: TGTGCCAGTAGCCTGGGGGACAGGGGTGGAACTAACTATGGCTACACCTTC.

The CDR3 loop is CASSAQESNYGYTF. The CDR3 nucleotides read TGCGCCAGCAGCGCACAGGAGTCTAACTATGGCTACACCTTC. The chain links TRBV5-1 to TRBJ1-2, with a weak D call TRBD1 (5 bases). The CDR3 is 14 amino acids. Trimming took off 4 bases at V and 0 bases at J, with 10 bases between the two ends. Germline CDR1 SGHRS, CDR2 YFSETQ. The full variable domain, its missing parts supplied by reference TRBV5-1 and TRBJ1-2, is KAGVTQTPRYLIKTRGQQVTLSCSPISGHRSVSWYQQTPGQGLQFLFEYFSETQRNKGNFPGRFSGRQFSNSRSEMNVSTLELGDSALYLCASSAQESNYGYTFGSGTRLTVV.

The V and J genes are TRBV28 and TRBJ1-1; TRBD1 aligns across 7 bases. This CDR3 spans 14 amino acids. The ends lost 6 bases at V and 5 bases at J; junction bases unmatched: 9. Germline V lookup: CDR1 MDHEN, CDR2 SYDVKM. In nucleotides, the CDR3 is TGTGCCAGCAGGGGACAGCCGATGGGGACTGAAGCTTTCTTT. This translates into CASRGQPMGTEAFF.